This is a list of T cell receptor beta chains from one sample in a study of CD8+ T cells in alopecia areata. The assay was immunoSEQ multiplex PCR, and TCRdb's table has in-frame clones only and misses some. The sample consists of 200,000 to 250,000 clones, 55% to 70% of them appearing once. The sequenced sample was CD4+ T cells sorted from blood, obtained at week 4, from a patient treated with tofacitinib. Every receptor here comes from a human donor with alopecia areata. Both conserved end residues are part of each CDR3. A D gene is named only where the DNA matches it firmly. Clone size, where shown, is once, few, many, or a class for clones that have expanded.

13	TRBV30	TRBJ2-3	few	-	CAWTAGATDTQYF	TGTGCCTGGACGGCGGGGGCGACAGATACGCAGTATTTT
14	TRBV6-1	TRBJ1-6	-	TRBD1	CASGGQGASSPLHF	TGTGCCAGCGGGGGACAGGGGGCAAGTTCACCCCTCCACTTT
15	TRBV7-6	TRBJ1-5	-	-	CASSLLADSNQPQHF	TGTGCCAGCAGCTTATTGGCAGATAGCAATCAGCCCCAGCATTTT
14	TRBV4-1	TRBJ1-2	-	-	CASSQSQGLGGYTF	TGCGCCAGCAGCCAAAGTCAGGGTCTGGGTGGCTACACCTTC
12	TRBV25-1	TRBJ1-1	-	-	CAASRGLGVAFF	TGTGCCGCGAGCAGGGGTTTAGGGGTAGCTTTCTTT
14	TRBV6-5	TRBJ2-2	-	-	CASLRAQNTGELFF	TGTGCCAGCCTTCGGGCCCAAAACACCGGGGAGCTGTTTTTT
12	TRBV30	TRBJ1-2	-	TRBD1	CAWSRTGNGYTF	TGTGCCTGGAGTAGGACAGGAAATGGCTACACCTTC
15	TRBV7-9	TRBJ1-1	-	TRBD1	CASSSGQGRDTEAFF	TGTGCCAGCAGCTCCGGACAGGGACGAGACACTGAAGCTTTCTTT
12	TRBV29-1	TRBJ1-2	few	-	CSDLRGRSGYTF	TGCAGCGACCTGAGAGGGCGAAGCGGCTACACCTTC
12	TRBV29-1	TRBJ2-3	-	-	CSVGAIQDTQYF	TGCAGCGTGGGGGCAATACAGGATACGCAGTATTTT
14	TRBV7-2	TRBJ2-7	-	-	CASSLTGTSYEQYF	TGTGCCAGCAGCTTAACAGGGACTTCCTACGAGCAGTACTTC
14	TRBV6-5	TRBJ2-5	-	TRBD2	CASRSSGGTGTQYF	TGTGCCAGCAGATCCAGCGGGGGAACAGGGACCCAGTACTTC
14	TRBV5-1	TRBJ2-7	-	-	CASSLGTPPYEQYF	TGCGCCAGCAGCCTTGGGACGCCCCCCTACGAGCAGTACTTC
14	TRBV2	TRBJ1-2	-	TRBD1	CARRKTGAGYGYTF	TGTGCCAGGAGAAAGACAGGGGCGGGCTATGGCTACACCTTC
14	TRBV29-1	TRBJ2-7	few	TRBD1	CSVGLGQGAHEQYF	TGCAGCGTTGGTCTGGGACAGGGGGCCCACGAGCAGTACTTC
14	TRBV5-1	TRBJ1-5	few	TRBD1	CASSWTGEGQPQHF	TGCGCCAGCAGCTGGACAGGGGAGGGTCAGCCCCAGCATTTT
13	TRBV30	TRBJ1-5	-	TRBD1	CAAGQGLGQPQHF	TGTGCCGCGGGACAGGGGTTGGGTCAGCCCCAGCATTTT
16	TRBV9	TRBJ1-6	once	TRBD1	CASSPILRTGHPPLHF	TGTGCCAGCAGCCCTATTCTACGGACAGGGCATCCACCCCTCCACTTT
13	TRBV6-1	TRBJ1-2	-	-	CASSVDSPYGYTF	TGTGCCAGCAGCGTCGACAGCCCCTATGGCTACACCTTC
15	TRBV2	TRBJ1-2	-	TRBD1	CANLERDRGGDGYTF	TGTGCCAACCTCGAAAGGGACAGGGGAGGCGATGGCTACACCTTC
13	TRBV7-3	TRBJ1-2	-	-	CASSPDRNYGYTF	TGTGCCAGCAGTCCCGACAGGAACTATGGCTACACCTTC
15	TRBV18	TRBJ2-5	-	TRBD1	CASSPRQGNQETQYF	TGTGCCAGCTCACCACGACAGGGGAACCAAGAGACCCAGTACTTC
12	TRBV30	TRBJ1-2	few	-	CAWSRVNYGYTF	TGTGCCTGGAGTAGGGTGAACTATGGCTACACCTTC
16	TRBV27	TRBJ2-2	-	-	CASSLWHNANTGELFF	TGTGCCAGCAGTTTGTGGCACAACGCGAACACCGGGGAGCTGTTTTTT
15	TRBV29-1	TRBJ1-1	few	-	CSVDYKQTMNTEAFF	TGCAGCGTTGATTACAAGCAAACTATGAACACTGAAGCTTTCTTT
15	TRBV18	TRBJ2-3	many	TRBD2	CASSALAGRTDTQYF	TGTGCCAGCTCTGCCCTAGCGGGGCGCACAGATACGCAGTATTTT
16	TRBV4-1	TRBJ2-3	-	-	CASRALRWGYTDTQYF	TGCGCCAGCAGGGCTCTGCGATGGGGGTACACAGATACGCAGTATTTT
17	TRBV4-1	TRBJ1-2	-	TRBD1	CASSQKPGQGVNYGYTF	TGCGCCAGCAGCCAAAAACCGGGACAGGGTGTGAACTATGGCTACACCTTC
15	TRBV23-1	TRBJ2-5	-	-	CATDRYLSVGETQYF	TGCGCCACCGACCGTTACCTCAGTGTTGGTGAGACCCAGTACTTC
12	TRBV29-1	TRBJ2-7	few	-	CSVATDSYEQYF	TGCAGCGTCGCGACAGACTCCTACGAGCAGTACTTC
15	TRBV4-1	TRBJ2-1	-	TRBD2	CASSQERGGAGEQFF	TGCGCCAGCAGCCAAGAGCGCGGGGGGGCGGGTGAGCAGTTCTTC
11	TRBV27	TRBJ1-2	-	-	CASITDHGYTF	TGTGCCAGCATCACGGACCATGGCTACACCTTC
17	TRBV7-9	TRBJ1-5	-	-	CASSFGLDVTSNQPQHF	TGTGCCAGCAGTTTTGGTTTAGACGTGACAAGCAATCAGCCCCAGCATTTT
14	TRBV9	TRBJ2-3	-	-	CASSRRGGTDTQYF	TGTGCCAGCAGCCGCAGGGGGGGGACAGATACGCAGTATTTT
14	TRBV29-1	TRBJ2-1	-	-	CSVEKKNKYNEQFF	TGCAGCGTTGAAAAGAAGAACAAATACAATGAGCAGTTCTTC
14	TRBV4-1	TRBJ2-7	-	TRBD1	CASSQRTGLSEQYF	TGCGCCAGCAGCCAGAGGACAGGGTTGAGCGAGCAGTACTTC
16	TRBV6-5	TRBJ1-1	-	TRBD1	CASSYQFARGDTEAFF	TGTGCCAGCAGTTACCAGTTTGCCAGGGGGGACACTGAAGCTTTCTTT
16	TRBV6-5	TRBJ1-2	-	-	CASSSSGQPYNYGYTF	TGTGCCAGCAGTTCTTCCGGACAGCCTTACAACTATGGCTACACCTTC
14	TRBV2	TRBJ1-5	-	-	CASRARGGNQPQHF	TGTGCCTCAAGGGCCAGGGGCGGCAATCAGCCCCAGCATTTT
15	TRBV27	TRBJ2-5	-	-	CASSRRETGRETQYF	TGTGCCAGCAGTCGCCGTGAGACAGGGAGGGAGACCCAGTACTTC
15	TRBV6-5	TRBJ2-2	-	-	CASSPKGGGVGELFF	TGTGCCAGCAGCCCCAAAGGGGGTGGGGTCGGGGAGCTGTTTTTT
15	TRBV7-2	TRBJ2-3	-	TRBD2	CASSAGGAGGMAQYF	TGTGCCAGCAGCGCCGGTGGAGCGGGGGGTATGGCGCAGTATTTT
10	TRBV29-1	TRBJ2-3	few	-	CSVFTDTQYF	TGCAGCGTTTTCACAGATACGCAGTATTTT
11	TRBV9	TRBJ1-1	-	-	CASGIGERAFF	TGTGCCAGCGGGATTGGAGAACGAGCTTTCTTT
13	TRBV19	TRBJ1-1	once	-	CASSDRRGPEAFF	TGTGCCAGTAGTGACCGTAGGGGACCTGAAGCTTTCTTT
15	TRBV6-6	TRBJ1-2	few	-	CASSYGQGGGYGYTF	TGTGCCAGCAGTTACGGCCAAGGCGGAGGATATGGCTACACCTTC
12	TRBV29-1	TRBJ2-5	few	-	CSVELGQETQYF	TGCAGCGTTGAATTGGGCCAAGAGACCCAGTACTTC
12	TRBV29-1	TRBJ2-1	-	TRBD1	CSGGQEYNEQFF	TGCAGCGGGGGACAGGAGTACAATGAGCAGTTCTTC
14	TRBV2	TRBJ1-5	-	-	CASSEGRINQPQHF	TGTGCCAGCAGTGAAGGTAGGATCAATCAGCCCCAGCATTTT